Below, 7 T cell receptor beta chains from the same sample are listed, as sequenced in a study of blood T cell repertoires in COVID-19. Generated by immunoSEQ multiplex PCR, the TCRdb table keeps only in-frame clones and is missing some. The table lists 80,000 to 95,000 clones, roughly 76% of them singletons. Material: peripheral blood. The receptors were gathered from a man at least 80 years old with COVID-19, enrolled during active disease.

This chain connects TRBV28 to TRBJ1-2; D might be TRBD1 (5 bases). V lost 7 bases to trimming and J lost 1 base, with 13 bases between them. CDR1 and CDR2 (germline): MDHEN, SYDVKM. The CDR3 covers 14 residues. CDR3 protein: CASTPRRVNYGYTF. For the CDR3, the DNA is TGTGCCAGCACCCCTCGCAGGGTTAACTATGGCTACACCTTC.

This clone has only a few counts. This chain connects TRBV20-1 to TRBJ1-4, with D maybe TRBD1 (5 bases). Trimming removed 6 bases at V and 10 bases at J, with 12 bases between. Germline values: CDR1 DFQATT, CDR2 SNEGSKA (reference sequence). The CDR3 is made up of 11 amino acids. CDR3 sequence reads: CSAGGTGKLFF. The CDR3 DNA follows: TGCAGTGCCGGCGGGACTGGAAAACTGTTTTTT.

The rearrangement joins TRBV6-6 to TRBJ2-1, with D unclear. The V end lost 6 bases, the J end lost 4 bases, and 16 bases lay between the germline ends. There are 15 residues in the CDR3. The germline gives CDR1 MNHNY, CDR2 SVGAGI (reference sequence). CDR3 sequence reads: CASSREAPTYNEQFF. The CDR3 DNA sequence: TGTGCCAGCAGCCGAGAGGCCCCGACTTACAATGAGCAGTTCTTC.

Worth noting for this clone: A read error may account for a junction end that differs from germline. The chain has TRBV4-3 and TRBJ1-3; 8 bases fit TRBD1. CDR1 and CDR2 from the germline V gene are LGHNA and YSLEER. The CDR3 totals 16 residues. This CDR3 reads CVSSSADRGSGNTIYF. DNA of the CDR3: TGCGTCAGCAGCTCCGCCGACAGGGGCTCTGGAAACACCATATATTTT.

The V call is TRBV7-3, the J call TRBJ2-1; 10 bases agree with TRBD2. Per germline, CDR1 SGHTA and CDR2 FQGTGA. V trimming: 4 bases; J trimming: 4 bases; junction bases outside the gene matches: 19. The CDR3 totals 20 residues. As DNA, the CDR3 is TGTGCCAGCAGCTCCCGGGGGGGGGCGGCTAGCGGGAGTTCGTACAATGAGCAGTTCTTC. Amino acid sequence: CASSSRGGAASGSSYNEQFF.

A single count supports this clone. The V and J genes are TRBV6-6 and TRBJ2-2; 11 nucleotides line up with TRBD2. The CDR3 totals 17 residues. The germline V gene has CDR1 MNHNY and CDR2 SVGAGI (reference sequence). With V trimmed by 5 bases and J by 6 bases, 11 bases remained unmatched. The CDR3 region is CASSPNHGTSGPGELFF. In nucleotides, the CDR3 is TGTGCCAGCAGTCCGAATCACGGGACTAGCGGTCCCGGGGAGCTGTTTTTT.

The chain has TRBV4-3 and TRBJ1-3; D remains unclear. This CDR3 comprises 15 residues. Looked up from germline, CDR1 is LGHNA and CDR2 is YSLEER. The ends were cut back, 0 bases at V and 0 bases at J, with 6 bases in the middle. Written as DNA, the CDR3 is TGCGCCAGCAGCCAAGATTTTAACTCTGGAAACACCATATATTTT. Translated: CASSQDFNSGNTIYF.